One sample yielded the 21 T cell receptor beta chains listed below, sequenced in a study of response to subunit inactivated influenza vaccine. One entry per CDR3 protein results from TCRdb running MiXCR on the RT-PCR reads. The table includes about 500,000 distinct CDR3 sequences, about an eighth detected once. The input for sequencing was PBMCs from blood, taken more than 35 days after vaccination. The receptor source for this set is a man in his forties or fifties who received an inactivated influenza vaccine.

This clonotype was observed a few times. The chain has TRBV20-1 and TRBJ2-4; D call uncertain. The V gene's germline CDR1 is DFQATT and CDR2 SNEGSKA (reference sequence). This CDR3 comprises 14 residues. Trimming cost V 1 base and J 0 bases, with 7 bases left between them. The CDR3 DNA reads TGCAGTGCTAGAGGGGGTACAGCCAAAAACATTCAGTACTTC. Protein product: CSARGGTAKNIQYF.

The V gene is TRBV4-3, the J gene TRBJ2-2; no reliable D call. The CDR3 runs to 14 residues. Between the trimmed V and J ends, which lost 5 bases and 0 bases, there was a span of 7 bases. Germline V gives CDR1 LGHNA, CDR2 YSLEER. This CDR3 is CASSFYPNTGELFF. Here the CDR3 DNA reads TGCGCCAGCAGCTTTTACCCGAACACCGGGGAGCTGTTTTTT.

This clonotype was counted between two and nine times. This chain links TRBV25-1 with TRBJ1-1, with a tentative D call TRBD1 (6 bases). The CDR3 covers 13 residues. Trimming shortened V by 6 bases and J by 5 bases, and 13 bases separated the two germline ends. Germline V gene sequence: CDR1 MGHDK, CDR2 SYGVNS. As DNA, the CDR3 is TGTGCCAGCAGGAACAAACAGGGAACTGAAGCTTTCTTT. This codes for CASRNKQGTEAFF.

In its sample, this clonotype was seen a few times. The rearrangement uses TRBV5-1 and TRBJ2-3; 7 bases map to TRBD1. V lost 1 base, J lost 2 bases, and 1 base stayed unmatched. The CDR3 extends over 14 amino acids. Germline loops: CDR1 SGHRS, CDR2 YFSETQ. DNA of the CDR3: TGCGCCAGCAGCTTGACAGGGGCCACAGATACGCAGTATTTT. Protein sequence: CASSLTGATDTQYF.

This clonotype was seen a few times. CDR3 sequence (DNA): TGTGCCAGCAGTTACTTAGGAAGTCCCTCCGGAAACACCATATATTTT. Translated, it gives CASSYLGSPSGNTIYF. The chain combines TRBV6-2 or TRBV6-3 with TRBJ1-3; D uncertain. Trimming left V 1 base short and J 4 bases short, with 14 bases between. The germline CDR1 and CDR2 sequences are MNHEY and SVGEGT. The length of the CDR3 is 16 residues.

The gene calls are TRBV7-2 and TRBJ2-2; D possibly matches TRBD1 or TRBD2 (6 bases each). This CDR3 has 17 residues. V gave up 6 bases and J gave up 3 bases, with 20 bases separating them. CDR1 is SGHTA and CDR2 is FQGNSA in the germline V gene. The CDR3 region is CASRAVHGGPHTGELFF. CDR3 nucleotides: TGTGCCAGCAGAGCGGTGCACGGGGGCCCGCACACCGGGGAGCTGTTTTTT.

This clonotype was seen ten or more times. Here the CDR3 reads CASSPISGQSSYNEQFF. DNA of the CDR3: TGCGCCAGCAGCCCAATTAGCGGACAGAGCTCCTACAATGAGCAGTTCTTC. The chain links TRBV5-1 to TRBJ2-1; the D call may be TRBD1 or TRBD2 (6 bases each). Germline V gives CDR1 SGHRS, CDR2 YFSETQ. The germline V and J ends were trimmed by 4 bases and 0 bases, with 17 bases remaining between them. There are 17 residues in the CDR3.

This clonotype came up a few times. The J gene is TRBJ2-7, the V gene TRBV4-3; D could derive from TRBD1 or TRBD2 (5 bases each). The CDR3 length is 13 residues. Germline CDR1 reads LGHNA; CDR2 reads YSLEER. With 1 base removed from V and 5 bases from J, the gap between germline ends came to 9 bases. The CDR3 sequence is CASSQVGTHEQYF. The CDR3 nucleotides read TGCGCCAGCAGCCAAGTAGGGACCCACGAGCAGTACTTC.

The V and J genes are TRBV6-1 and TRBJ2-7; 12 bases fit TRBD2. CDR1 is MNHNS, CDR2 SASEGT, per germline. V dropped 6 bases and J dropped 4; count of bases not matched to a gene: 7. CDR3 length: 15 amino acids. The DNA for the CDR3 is TGTGCCAGCAGGGATACTAGCGGGAGGTTTTACGAGCAGTACTTC. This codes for CASRDTSGRFYEQYF.

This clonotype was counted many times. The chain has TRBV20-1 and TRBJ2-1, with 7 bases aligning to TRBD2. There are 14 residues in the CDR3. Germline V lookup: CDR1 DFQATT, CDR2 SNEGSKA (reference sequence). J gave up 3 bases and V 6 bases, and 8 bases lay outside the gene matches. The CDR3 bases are TGCAGTGCAACTAGCGACCAAGTCTACAATGAGCAGTTCTTC. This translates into CSATSDQVYNEQFF.

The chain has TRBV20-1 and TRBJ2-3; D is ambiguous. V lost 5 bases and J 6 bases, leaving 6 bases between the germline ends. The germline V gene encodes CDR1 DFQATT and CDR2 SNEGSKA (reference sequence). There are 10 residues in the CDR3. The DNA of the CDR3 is TGCAGTGCTCGTAAGGATACGCAGTATTTT. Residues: CSARKDTQYF.

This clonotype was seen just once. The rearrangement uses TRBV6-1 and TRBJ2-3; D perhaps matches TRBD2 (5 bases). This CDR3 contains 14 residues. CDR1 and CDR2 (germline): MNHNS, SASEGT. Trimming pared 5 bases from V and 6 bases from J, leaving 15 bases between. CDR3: CASSKSSLQDTQYF. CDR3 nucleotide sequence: TGTGCCAGCAGTAAGTCTAGCCTCCAGGATACGCAGTATTTT.

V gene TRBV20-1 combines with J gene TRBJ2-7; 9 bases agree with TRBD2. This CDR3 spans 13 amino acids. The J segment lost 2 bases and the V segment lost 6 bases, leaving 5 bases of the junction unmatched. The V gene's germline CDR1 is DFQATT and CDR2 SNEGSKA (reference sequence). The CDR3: CSAPRLAAYEQYF. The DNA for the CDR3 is TGCAGTGCCCCGCGACTAGCGGCCTACGAGCAGTACTTC.

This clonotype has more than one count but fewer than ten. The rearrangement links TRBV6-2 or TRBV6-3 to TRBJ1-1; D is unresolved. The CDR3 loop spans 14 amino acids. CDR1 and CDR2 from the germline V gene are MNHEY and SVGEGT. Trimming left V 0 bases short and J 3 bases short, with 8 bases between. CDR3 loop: CASSYSLRYTEAFF. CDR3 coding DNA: TGTGCCAGCAGTTACTCATTAAGGTACACTGAAGCTTTCTTT.

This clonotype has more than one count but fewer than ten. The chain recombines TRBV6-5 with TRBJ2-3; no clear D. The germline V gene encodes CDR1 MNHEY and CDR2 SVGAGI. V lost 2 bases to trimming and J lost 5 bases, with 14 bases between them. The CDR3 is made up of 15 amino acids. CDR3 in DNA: TGTGCCAGCAGTTACGCCCCGGGCCTGGGAGATACGCAGTATTTT. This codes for CASSYAPGLGDTQYF.

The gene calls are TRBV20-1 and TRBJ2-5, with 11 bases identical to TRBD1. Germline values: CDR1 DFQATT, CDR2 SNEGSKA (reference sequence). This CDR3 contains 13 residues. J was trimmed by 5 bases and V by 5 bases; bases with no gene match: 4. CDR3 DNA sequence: TGCAGTGCTGGACAGGGGGCAGGGGAGACCCAGTACTTC. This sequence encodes CSAGQGAGETQYF.

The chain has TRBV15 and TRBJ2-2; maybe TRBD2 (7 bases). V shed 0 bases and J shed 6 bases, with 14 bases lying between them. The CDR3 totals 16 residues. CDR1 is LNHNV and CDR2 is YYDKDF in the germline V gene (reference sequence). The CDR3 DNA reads TGTGCCACCAGCAGAGAACGGGGGGCGGTTGCCGGGGAGCTGTTTTTT. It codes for CATSRERGAVAGELFF.

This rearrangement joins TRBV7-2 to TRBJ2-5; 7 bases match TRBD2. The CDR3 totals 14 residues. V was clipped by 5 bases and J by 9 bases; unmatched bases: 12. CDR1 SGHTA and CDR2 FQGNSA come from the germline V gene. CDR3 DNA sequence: TGTGCCAGCAGCCGGGACTACCAAGAGACGGCCCAGTACTTC. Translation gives CASSRDYQETAQYF.

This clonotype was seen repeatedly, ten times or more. In nucleotides, the CDR3 is TGTGCCAGCAGCTTAGGTCAACCAGGCACAGATACGCAGTATTTT. Its translation is CASSLGQPGTDTQYF. This chain connects TRBV7-9 to TRBJ2-3; D uncertain. In germline, CDR1 is SEHNR, CDR2 FQNEAQ (reference sequence). Trimming left V 1 base short and J 1 base short, with 9 bases between. CDR3 size: 15 residues.

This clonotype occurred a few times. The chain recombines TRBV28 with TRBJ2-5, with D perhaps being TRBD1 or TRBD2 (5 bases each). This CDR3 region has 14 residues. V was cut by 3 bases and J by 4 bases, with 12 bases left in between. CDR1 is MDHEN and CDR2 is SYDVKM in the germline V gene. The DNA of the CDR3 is TGTGCCAGCAGTTTCACAGCTGGGGGAGAGACCCAGTACTTC. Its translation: CASSFTAGGETQYF.

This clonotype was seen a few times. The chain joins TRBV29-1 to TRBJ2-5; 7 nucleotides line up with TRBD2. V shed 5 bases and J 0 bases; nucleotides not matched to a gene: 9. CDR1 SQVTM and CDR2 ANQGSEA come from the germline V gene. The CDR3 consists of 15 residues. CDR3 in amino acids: CSVRRTRADQETQYF. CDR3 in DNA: TGCAGCGTTCGTCGGACTAGGGCGGACCAAGAGACCCAGTACTTC.